A single sample gave rise to the 10 T cell receptor beta chains below, sequenced in a study of cytomegalovirus exposure and HLA in healthy donors. The study ran its PCR with 60 Vbeta and 13 Jbeta primers. Using immunoSEQ multiplex PCR, the repertoire was profiled, and TCRdb retains in-frame clones only, with some absent. Altogether about 130,000 clones are present, about 81% being singletons, with the ten largest covering over 4.5%. The sequencing sample was made of PBMCs. All receptors derive from a woman in her 40s in good health and CMV-seropositive.

The genes are TRBV6-6 and TRBJ1-1, with no clear D. Germline V gene sequence: CDR1 MNHNY, CDR2 SVGAGI (reference sequence). Trimming removed 7 bases at V and 3 bases at J, with 12 bases between. This CDR3 contains 13 residues. Here the CDR3 DNA reads TGTGCCAGCACTCAAGCCGGGTACACTGAAGCTTTCTTT. Its protein is CASTQAGYTEAFF.

The J gene is TRBJ2-7, the V gene TRBV28; tentative D call: TRBD2 (5 bases). Trimming took 3 bases from V and 9 from J, leaving 9 bases between them. The CDR3 runs to 11 residues. Looked up from germline, CDR1 is MDHEN and CDR2 is SYDVKM. The CDR3 bases are TGTGCCAGCAGTTTTACGAGGGCGCAGTACTTC. It translates to CASSFTRAQYF.

The count of this clone is one. This sequence joins TRBV7-3 and TRBJ2-2, with TRBD2 identical over 8 bases. There are 15 residues in the CDR3. Germline assignment: CDR1 SGHTA and CDR2 FQGTGA. Germline trimming cut 1 base from V and 4 bases from J; bases unmatched to any gene: 2. CDR3 sequence (DNA): TGTGCCAGCAGCTTAAGTACTAGCGGCACCGGGGAGCTGTTTTTT. Amino acids: CASSLSTSGTGELFF. Full variable domain (missing parts from reference TRBV7-3 and TRBJ2-2): GAGVSQTPSNKVTEKGKYVELRCDPISGHTALYWYRQSLGQGPEFLIYFQGTGAADDSGLPNDRFFAVRPEGSVSTLKIQRTERGDSAVYLCASSLSTSGTGELFFGEGSRLTVL.

This chain connects TRBV30 to TRBJ1-2, with D perhaps TRBD1 (6 bases). The V end lost 2 bases, the J end lost 6 bases, and 13 bases lay between the germline ends. Germline V gene data show CDR1 as GTSNPN and CDR2 as SVGIG (reference sequence). This CDR3 is built from 13 residues. Here the CDR3 reads CAWSWQGRDGYTF. The CDR3 nucleotides are TGTGCCTGGAGTTGGCAGGGGAGGGATGGCTACACCTTC. Together with reference TRBV30 and TRBJ1-2, the CDR3 gives the full variable domain: SQTIHQWPATLVQPVGSPLSLECTVEGTSNPNLYWYRQAAGRGLQLLFYSVGIGQISSEVPQNLSASRPQDRQFILSSKKLLLSDSGFYLCAWSWQGRDGYTFGSGTRLTVV.

A single count supports this clone. This rearrangement joins TRBV7-3 to TRBJ2-1; 7 bases agree with TRBD2. Germline V gives CDR1 SGHTA, CDR2 FQGTGA. The CDR3 runs to 15 residues. The V segment lost 6 bases and the J segment 3 bases; nucleotides outside the gene matches: 8. As DNA, the CDR3 is TGTGCCAGCAGTAACGGGCTAGCGGACTACAATGAGCAGTTCTTC. Translated, it gives CASSNGLADYNEQFF.

The chain has TRBV5-1 and TRBJ2-5, with 7 positions matching TRBD1. The length of the CDR3 is 15 residues. Trimming took 4 bases from V and 2 from J; bases not matched to a gene: 8. The germline V gene encodes CDR1 SGHRS and CDR2 YFSETQ. The CDR3 nucleotides read TGCGCCAGCAGCCTATACGACAGGGATCAAGAGACCCAGTACTTC. Protein product: CASSLYDRDQETQYF.

J is TRBJ2-1 and V is TRBV28, with 8 bases that match TRBD2. This CDR3 contains 15 residues. Germline trimming cut 8 bases from V and 4 bases from J; bases unmatched to any gene: 10. Per the germline V gene, CDR1 is MDHEN and CDR2 is SYDVKM. The CDR3 coding sequence is TGTGCCAGCCTCGGGGGGGCCGAGAAGTACAATGAGCAGTTCTTC. This encodes CASLGGAEKYNEQFF.

The chain has TRBV6-6 and TRBJ1-1; D might be TRBD1 (5 bases). The CDR3 has 14 residues. V was pared by 7 bases and J by 0 bases, with 12 bases between. Looked up from germline, CDR1 is MNHNY and CDR2 is SVGAGI (reference sequence). The CDR3 DNA reads TGTGCCAGCACGCTGACAGCCGTGAACACTGAAGCTTTCTTT. Its translation: CASTLTAVNTEAFF.

V is TRBV27 and J is TRBJ2-1; 8 positions match TRBD1. The CDR3 consists of 17 residues. CDR1 and CDR2 (germline): MNHEY, SMNVEV (reference sequence). The V and J ends lost 3 bases and 2 bases, in that order; junction bases with no gene match: 9. CDR3 sequence: CASSFLRTGRTYNEQFF. The CDR3 region has the DNA TGTGCCAGCAGTTTTCTCCGGACAGGGCGAACCTACAATGAGCAGTTCTTC.

In DNA form, the CDR3 reads TGTGCCAGCAGTGTTCTAAGGACAGTGAGCACAGATACGCAGTATTTT. This encodes CASSVLRTVSTDTQYF. The rearrangement joins TRBV25-1 to TRBJ2-3; D perhaps matches TRBD1 (6 bases). The V and J ends lost 4 bases and 0 bases respectively, with 14 bases between them. CDR1 and CDR2 (germline): MGHDK, SYGVNS. CDR3 size: 16 residues.